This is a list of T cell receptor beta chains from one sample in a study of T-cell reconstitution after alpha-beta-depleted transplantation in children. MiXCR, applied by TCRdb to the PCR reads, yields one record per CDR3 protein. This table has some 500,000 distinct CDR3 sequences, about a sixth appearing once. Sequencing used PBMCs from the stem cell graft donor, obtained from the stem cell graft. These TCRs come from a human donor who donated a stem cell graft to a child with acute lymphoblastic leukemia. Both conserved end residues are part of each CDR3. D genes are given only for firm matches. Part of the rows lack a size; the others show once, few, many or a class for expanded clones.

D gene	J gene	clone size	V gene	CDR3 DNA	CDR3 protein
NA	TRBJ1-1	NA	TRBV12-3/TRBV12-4	TGTGCCAGCAGTTTAGGACAGGCTCCAATGAACACTGAAGCTTTCTTT	CASSLGQAPMNTEAFF
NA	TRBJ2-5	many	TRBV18	TGTGCCAGCAGCACCCAAGAGACCCAGTACTTC	CASSTQETQYF
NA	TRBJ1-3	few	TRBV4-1	TGCGCCAGCAGTGAGAGGGGCAGGGCTGACACCATATATTTT	CASSERGRADTIYF
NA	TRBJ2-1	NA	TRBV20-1	TGCAGTGCTAGAGATACATTTCGCCTAGCAGATTACAATGAGCAGTTCTTC	CSARDTFRLADYNEQFF
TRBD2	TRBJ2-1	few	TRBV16	TGTGCCAGCAGCCAACCGGGGACTAGCAATGAGCAGTTCTTC	CASSQPGTSNEQFF
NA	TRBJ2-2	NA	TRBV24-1	TGTGCCACCAAAGCACCCCTCGCCGGGGAGCTGTTTTTT	CATKAPLAGELFF
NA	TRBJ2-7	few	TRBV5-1	TGCGCCAGCAGCGGGGGACTCTCCGGCGAGCAGTACTTC	CASSGGLSGEQYF
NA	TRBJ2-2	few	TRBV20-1	TGCAGTGCTAGACTGGAAGAGGGCACCGGGGAGCTGTTTTTT	CSARLEEGTGELFF
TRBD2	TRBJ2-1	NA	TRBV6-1	TGTGCCAGCAGCGTTCCTAGCGGGAGCTTAAGAACCTACAATGAGCAGTTCTTC	CASSVPSGSLRTYNEQFF
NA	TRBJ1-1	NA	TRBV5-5	TGTGCCAGCAGCTTGGCCCGACACCCGGGGGGAGCTTTCTTT	CASSLARHPGGAFF
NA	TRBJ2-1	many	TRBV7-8	TGTGCCAGCAGCAGCGGACGGGACAATGAGCAGTTCTTC	CASSSGRDNEQFF
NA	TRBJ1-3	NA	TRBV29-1	TGCAGCGACATCGACAGTGAACACTCTGGAAACACCATATATTTT	CSDIDSEHSGNTIYF
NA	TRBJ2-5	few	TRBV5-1	TGCGCCAGCAGCACGGGGGTCCAGGGGTACGAGACCCAGTACTTC	CASSTGVQGYETQYF
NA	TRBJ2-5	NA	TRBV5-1	TGCGCCAGCAGCTTCGGGAGTTCGGAGACCCAGTACTTC	CASSFGSSETQYF
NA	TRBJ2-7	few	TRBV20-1	TGCAGTGCAAGCCGACTAGCCTACGAGCAGTACTTC	CSASRLAYEQYF
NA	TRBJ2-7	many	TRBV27	TGTGCCAGCAGTTGGGGCACAGCCTACGAGCAGTACTTC	CASSWGTAYEQYF
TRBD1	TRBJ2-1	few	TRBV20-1	TGCAGTGCAAAGGCCCGGGACAGAATGAGCAATGAGCAGTTCTTC	CSAKARDRMSNEQFF
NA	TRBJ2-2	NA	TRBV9	TGTGCCAGCAGCCACGGACTGGTGAATACCGGGGAGCTGTTTTTT	CASSHGLVNTGELFF
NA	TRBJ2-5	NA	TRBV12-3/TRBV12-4	TGTGCCAGCAGTTTTGTGGGACCCCAAGAGACCCAGTACTTC	CASSFVGPQETQYF
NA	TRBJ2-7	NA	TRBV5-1	TGCGCCAGCAGCCCTGATACGGTAGCCTTAACCTTGAGGGACGAGCAGTACTTC	CASSPDTVALTLRDEQYF
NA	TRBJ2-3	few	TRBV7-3	TGTGCCAGCAGCCCCCGTGGGTCGAGGCTAGGTACGCAGTATTTT	CASSPRGSRLGTQYF
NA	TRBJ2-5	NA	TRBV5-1	TGCGCCAGCAGCTTAGGTCCCAAAGAGACCCAGTACTTC	CASSLGPKETQYF
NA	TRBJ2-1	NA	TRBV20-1	TGCAGTGCTTTCGCAATCGGCAATGAGCAGTTCTTC	CSAFAIGNEQFF
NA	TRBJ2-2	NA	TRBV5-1	TGCGCCAGCAGCTTGGCCGGGTTCCGGGAGAAGGTCGGGGAGCTGTTTTTT	CASSLAGFREKVGELFF
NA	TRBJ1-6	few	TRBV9	TGTGCCAGCAGCGCCTGGAATTCACCCCTCCACTTT	CASSAWNSPLHF
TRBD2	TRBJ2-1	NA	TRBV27	TGTGCCAGCAGTTTTGGGCGGGGGGAGTACAATGAGCAGTTCTTC	CASSFGRGEYNEQFF
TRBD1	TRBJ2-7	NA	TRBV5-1	TGCGCCAGCAGCCCTTCACCGGGACAGGGCTACGAGCAGTACTTC	CASSPSPGQGYEQYF
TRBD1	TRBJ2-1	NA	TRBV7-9	TGTGCCAGCAGCCCGAGGGTGACAGGGGCCCCAGGGAATGAGCAGTTCTTC	CASSPRVTGAPGNEQFF
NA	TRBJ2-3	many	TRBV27	TGTGCCACCACCCCGGGGACAATCCTAGATACGCAGTATTTT	CATTPGTILDTQYF
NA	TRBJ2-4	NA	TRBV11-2	TGTGCCAGCAGCTCGATCTCTGGGACTTCCTCTACTCTAGCCAAAAACATTCAGTACTTC	CASSSISGTSSTLAKNIQYF
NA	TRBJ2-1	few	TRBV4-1	TGCGCCAGCAGCCAGTCAGGGGTCCCAAGCTCCTACAATGAGCAGTTCTTC	CASSQSGVPSSYNEQFF
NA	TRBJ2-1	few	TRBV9	TGTGCCAGCAGCGTAACGGGGTTCAATGAGCAGTTCTTC	CASSVTGFNEQFF
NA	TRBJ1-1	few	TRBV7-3	TGTGCCAGCAGCTTCGTTGAAGCTTTCTTT	CASSFVEAFF
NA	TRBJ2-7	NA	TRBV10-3	TGTGCCATCAGTAAGGCGGCGGGGATAGTCTACGAGCAGTACTTC	CAISKAAGIVYEQYF
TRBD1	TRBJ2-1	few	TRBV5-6	TGTGCCAGCAGCTCCCGACAGGGGTCCTACAATGAGCAGTTCTTC	CASSSRQGSYNEQFF
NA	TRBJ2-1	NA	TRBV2	TGTGCCTCTGAGGGGTCGGTTGGAGGTTCGGACAATGAGCAGTTCTTC	CASEGSVGGSDNEQFF
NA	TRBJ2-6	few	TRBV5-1	TGCGCCAGCAGCTCCCGGGCGGTTATCTCTGGGGCCAACGTCCTGACTTTC	CASSSRAVISGANVLTF
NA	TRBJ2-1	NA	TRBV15	TGTGCCACCAGCAGAGGGATAAATAGGGGGGATGAGCAGTTCTTC	CATSRGINRGDEQFF
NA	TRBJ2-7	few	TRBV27	TGTGCCAGCAGTCCACACAAGGTCTACGAGCAGTACTTC	CASSPHKVYEQYF
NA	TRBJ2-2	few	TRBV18	TGTGCCAGCTCACCACAAGGGAGCGTATACACCGGGGAGCTGTTTTTT	CASSPQGSVYTGELFF
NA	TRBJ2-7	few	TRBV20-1	TGCAGTGGTAGTCGAATAAGCTCCTACGAGCAGTACTTC	CSGSRISSYEQYF
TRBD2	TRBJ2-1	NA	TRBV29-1	TGCAGCGTCCGAACCCAGGGAGGGGAGCAGTTCTTC	CSVRTQGGEQFF
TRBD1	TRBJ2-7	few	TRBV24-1	TGTGCCACCAGCGAGGGGACAGGGGGAGCCTACGAGCAGTACTTC	CATSEGTGGAYEQYF
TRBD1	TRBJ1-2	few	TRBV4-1	TGCGCCAGCAGCCAAGTCATGAGGGGGACAGAAGGCTACACCTTC	CASSQVMRGTEGYTF
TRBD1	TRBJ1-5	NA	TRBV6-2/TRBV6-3	TGTGCCAGCGGGACAGGGCCCAATCAGCCCCAGCATTTT	CASGTGPNQPQHF
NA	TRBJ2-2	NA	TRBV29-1	TGCAGCGTTGATCGTATCAGTTCCGGGGAGCTGTTTTTT	CSVDRISSGELFF
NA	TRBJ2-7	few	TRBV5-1	TGCGCCAGCAGCACGGGACCGAACTACGAGCAGTACTTC	CASSTGPNYEQYF
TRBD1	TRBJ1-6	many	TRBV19	TGTGCCAGTAGCCGGGACAGGGGGAATTCACCCCTCCACTTT	CASSRDRGNSPLHF
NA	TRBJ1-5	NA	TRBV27	TGTGCCAGCAGTTTTTCAGCGGGGGTCCCGGGGCATTTT	CASSFSAGVPGHF